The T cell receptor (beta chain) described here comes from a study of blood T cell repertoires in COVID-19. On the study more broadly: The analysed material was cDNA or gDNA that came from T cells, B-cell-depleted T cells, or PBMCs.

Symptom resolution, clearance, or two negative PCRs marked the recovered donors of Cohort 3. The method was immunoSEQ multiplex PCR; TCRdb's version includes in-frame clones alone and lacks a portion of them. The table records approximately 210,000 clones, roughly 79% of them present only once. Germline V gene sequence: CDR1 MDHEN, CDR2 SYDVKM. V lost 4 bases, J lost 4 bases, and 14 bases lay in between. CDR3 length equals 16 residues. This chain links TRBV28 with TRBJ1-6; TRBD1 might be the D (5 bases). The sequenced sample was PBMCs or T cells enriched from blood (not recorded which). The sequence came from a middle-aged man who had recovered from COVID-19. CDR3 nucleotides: TGTGCCAGCAGTTCTTTCGGGGGACCTTATAATTCACCCCTCCACTTT. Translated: CASSSFGGPYNSPLHF.